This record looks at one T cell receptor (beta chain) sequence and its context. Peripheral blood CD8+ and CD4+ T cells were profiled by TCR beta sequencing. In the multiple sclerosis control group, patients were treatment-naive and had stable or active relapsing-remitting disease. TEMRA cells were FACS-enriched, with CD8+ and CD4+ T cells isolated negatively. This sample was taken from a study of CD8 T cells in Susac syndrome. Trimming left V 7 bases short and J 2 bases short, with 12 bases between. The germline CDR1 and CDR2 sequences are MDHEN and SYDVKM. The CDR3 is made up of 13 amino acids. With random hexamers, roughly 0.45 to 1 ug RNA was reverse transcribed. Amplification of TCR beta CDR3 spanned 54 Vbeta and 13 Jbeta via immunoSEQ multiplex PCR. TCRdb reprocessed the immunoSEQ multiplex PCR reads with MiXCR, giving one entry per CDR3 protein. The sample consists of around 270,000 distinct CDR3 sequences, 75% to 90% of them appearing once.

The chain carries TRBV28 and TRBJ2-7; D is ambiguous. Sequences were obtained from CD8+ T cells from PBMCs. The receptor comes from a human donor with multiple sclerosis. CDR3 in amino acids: CASKGVVAYEQYF. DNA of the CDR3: TGTGCCAGCAAAGGAGTCGTCGCCTACGAGCAGTACTTC.